These 24 T cell receptor beta chains share one sample of origin, sequenced in a study of T cell clones after liver transplantation. TCRdb's table, derived via immunoSEQ multiplex PCR, lists solely in-frame clones and lacks some. The sample consists of tens of thousands of clones, 70% of them appearing once. The specimen comprised CD4+ T cells from blood, sampled at the approximately 16-month timepoint. The receptors were gathered from a human patient who received a liver transplant. The T cells may come from the graft donor.

The genes are TRBV7-8 and TRBJ2-3; tentatively, D is TRBD2 (6 bases). The germline V and J ends were trimmed by 2 bases and 0 bases, with 12 bases remaining between them. The germline gives CDR1 SGHVS, CDR2 FQNEAQ. The CDR3 is 16 residues long. The CDR3 DNA follows: TGTGCCAGCAGCTTAATGGCGGGGTCGAGCACAGATACGCAGTATTTT. Residues: CASSLMAGSSTDTQYF.

For this clone: One end of the junction does not line up with germline, which may come from a read error. The rearrangement links TRBV7-7 to TRBJ2-2; the match to TRBD1 covers 9 bases. CDR1 and CDR2 (germline): SSHAT, FNYEAQ (reference sequence). This CDR3 contains 14 residues. CDR3 region: CASSGQGSTGELFF. For the CDR3, the DNA is TGTGCTAGCAGCGGACAGGGGAGCACCGGGGAGCTGTTTTTT.

This chain links TRBV6-4 with TRBJ2-1; 9 bases align to TRBD2. CDR3 length equals 15 residues. Germline CDR1 and CDR2: MRHNA and SNTAGT. With V trimmed by 3 bases and J by 9 bases, 9 bases remained unmatched. CDR3 residues: CASSDLAGPPGEQFF. CDR3 coding DNA: TGTGCCAGCAGTGATCTAGCGGGACCTCCTGGTGAGCAGTTCTTC.

The chain links TRBV10-3 to TRBJ2-2, with a tentative D call TRBD1 (6 bases). Germline CDR1 is ENHRY and CDR2 is SYGVKD. V was cut by 3 bases and J by 1 base, with 9 bases left in between. This CDR3 has 15 residues. The CDR3 is CAISERGMNTGELFF. The CDR3 DNA is TGTGCCATCAGTGAAAGGGGGATGAACACCGGGGAGCTGTTTTTT.

This clone occurred a few times. The J gene is TRBJ1-5, the V gene TRBV19; TRBD1 matches at 12 bases. CDR3 size: 17 residues. The germline gives CDR1 LNHDA, CDR2 SQIVND (reference sequence). V lost 5 bases, J lost 5 bases, and 10 bases stayed unmatched. The DNA of the CDR3 is TGTGCCAGTAGTCCGGGGATGGGGACAGGGGGCGATCAGCCCCAGCATTTT. This translates into CASSPGMGTGGDQPQHF. Drawing the rest from reference TRBV19 and TRBJ1-5, the complete variable domain is DGGITQSPKYLFRKEGQNVTLSCEQNLNHDAMYWYRQDPGQGLRLIYYSQIVNDFQKGDIAEGYSVSREKKESFPLTVTSAQKNPTAFYLCASSPGMGTGGDQPQHFGDGTRLSIL.

The chain carries TRBV18 and TRBJ2-1; 7 nucleotides agree with TRBD2. V lost 2 bases and J lost 7; bases outside the gene matches: 8. The V gene's germline CDR1 is KGHSH and CDR2 LQKENI. The CDR3 runs to 15 residues. In DNA, the CDR3 is TGTGCCAGCTCACCATCTAGTGGGGGGGGAAATGAGCAGTTCTTC. This sequence encodes CASSPSSGGGNEQFF.

This clone was found a few times. The chain employs TRBV11-2 and TRBJ2-5; 7 nucleotides align to TRBD1. CDR3 length: 15 amino acids. V gave up 6 bases and J gave up 4 bases; unmatched junction bases: 11. The germline gives CDR1 SGHAT, CDR2 FQNNGV. The DNA of the CDR3 is TGTGCCAGCAGTTTTCAGGGGGTCGGTGGAGAGACCCAGTACTTC. It translates to CASSFQGVGGETQYF.

The rearrangement joins TRBV7-6 to TRBJ1-2; D uncertain. Per the germline V gene, CDR1 is SGHVS and CDR2 is FNYEAQ. V gave up 1 base and J gave up 8 bases, with 17 bases separating them. CDR3 size: 15 residues. DNA of the CDR3: TGTGCCAGCAGCTTAGTTCCGGGGTTAACGGGAGGCTACACCTTC. Translation: CASSLVPGLTGGYTF.

The J gene is TRBJ2-7, the V gene TRBV12-5, with 7 bases that match TRBD1. CDR1 and CDR2 (germline): LGHNT, FRNRAP. This CDR3 has 16 residues. Trimming removed 0 bases from V and 2 bases from J; junction bases left unmatched: 7. As DNA, the CDR3 is TGTGCTAGTGGTTTGGTAATAGGGACAGAGACCTACGAGCAGTACTTC. This translates into CASGLVIGTETYEQYF.

This rearrangement joins TRBV18 to TRBJ2-2; the D gene is possibly TRBD1 (6 bases). The V end lost 2 bases, the J end lost 5 bases, and 9 bases lay between the germline ends. The CDR3 covers 14 residues. Germline loops: CDR1 KGHSH, CDR2 LQKENI. CDR3 sequence: CASSPDQGTGELFF. CDR3 DNA: TGTGCCAGCTCACCAGATCAGGGGACCGGGGAGCTGTTTTTT.

The rearrangement links TRBV5-1 to TRBJ1-2, with D maybe TRBD1 (5 bases). The V and J ends lost 4 bases and 4 bases respectively, with 14 bases between them. Germline V lookup: CDR1 SGHRS, CDR2 YFSETQ. The CDR3 has 14 residues. In nucleotides, the CDR3 is TGCGCCAGCAGCCCGGGCGGGGCAACCTATGGCTACACCTTC. It codes for CASSPGGATYGYTF.

This chain uses TRBV5-6 with TRBJ1-2; 7 bases match TRBD1. V dropped 7 bases and J dropped 7; count of bases not matched to a gene: 10. Germline CDR1 is SGHDT and CDR2 is YYEEEE. The CDR3 spans 13 residues. The CDR3 spells CASVRDRGPGYTF. The CDR3 DNA is TGTGCCAGCGTTCGGGACAGAGGTCCTGGCTACACCTTC.

The table lists this clone with a few counts. The chain employs TRBV19 and TRBJ2-5; 10 bases line up with TRBD1. The ends lost 9 bases at V and 4 bases at J; junction bases unmatched: 5. CDR3 size: 13 residues. Looked up from germline, CDR1 is LNHDA and CDR2 is SQIVND (reference sequence). Written as DNA, the CDR3 is TGTGCCAGCGGACAGGGGGACGGAGAGACCCAGTACTTC. This codes for CASGQGDGETQYF.

CDR3 protein: CASSESGRSEQFF. DNA of the CDR3: TGTGCCAGCAGTGAATCGGGGCGCAGCGAGCAGTTCTTC. This sequence joins TRBV25-1 and TRBJ2-1; TRBD1 or TRBD2 may be the D gene (5 bases each). This CDR3 spans 13 amino acids. V was cut by 1 base and J by 10 bases, with 11 bases left in between. CDR1 is MGHDK and CDR2 is SYGVNS in the germline V gene.

V and J are TRBV23-1 and TRBJ2-2; D remains unclear. TRBV23-1 is recorded as an ORF, its role being uncertain. V was cut by 0 bases and J by 2 bases, with 10 bases left in between. The CDR3 sequence is 16 residues long. The CDR3 is CASSQSWRPNTGELFF. DNA for the CDR3: TGCGCCAGCAGTCAATCGTGGAGACCCAACACCGGGGAGCTGTTTTTT.

A remark on this clone: This same CDR3 is encoded by further DNA sequences in the sample. The chain recombines TRBV10-3 with TRBJ2-2; weak D call: TRBD1 (5 bases). This CDR3 comprises 14 residues. Germline assignment: CDR1 ENHRY and CDR2 SYGVKD. V gave up 2 bases and J gave up 1 base, with 5 bases separating them. CDR3 coding DNA: TGTGCCATCAGTGAGAGGGGGAACACCGGGGAGCTGTTTTTT. It translates to CAISERGNTGELFF.

V gene TRBV9 combines with J gene TRBJ1-2; D is possibly TRBD1 (6 bases). Germline V gives CDR1 SGDLS, CDR2 YYNGEE. Trimming shortened V by 1 base and J by 2 bases, and 12 bases separated the two germline ends. There are 15 residues in the CDR3. The CDR3 loop is CASSVRPGQNYGYTF. In DNA form, the CDR3 reads TGTGCCAGCAGCGTAAGACCGGGACAAAACTATGGCTACACCTTC.

The rearrangement links TRBV18 to TRBJ2-1; D gene ambiguous. This CDR3 contains 14 residues. The germline V gene encodes CDR1 KGHSH and CDR2 LQKENI. Trimming took off 2 bases at V and 5 bases at J, with 10 bases between the two ends. CDR3 loop: CASSPRRGNNEQFF. In DNA form, the CDR3 reads TGTGCCAGCTCACCAAGGCGAGGAAACAATGAGCAGTTCTTC.

The chain uses TRBV18 and TRBJ2-3; 13 bases agree with TRBD2. V lost 4 bases, J lost 6 bases, and 1 base stayed unmatched. CDR3 length: 14 residues. Germline V lookup: CDR1 KGHSH, CDR2 LQKENI. The CDR3 nucleotides are TGTGCCAGCTCACGACTAGCGGGAGGCGATACGCAGTATTTT. Its protein is CASSRLAGGDTQYF.

This chain uses TRBV2 with TRBJ1-5; a weak D match, TRBD1 (5 bases). The CDR3 spans 15 residues. CDR1 and CDR2 (germline): SNHLY, FYNNEI. V was clipped by 5 bases and J by 0 bases, with 11 bases between them. CDR3 amino acids: CASSKDSHSNQPQHF. CDR3 bases: TGTGCCAGCAGTAAAGACAGTCATAGCAATCAGCCCCAGCATTTT.

This clone has more than one count but fewer than ten. V is TRBV28 and J is TRBJ2-3; TRBD2 matches 10 bases. The V and J ends lost 8 bases and 5 bases, in that order; junction bases with no gene match: 10. The CDR3 runs to 15 residues. Germline V gives CDR1 MDHEN, CDR2 SYDVKM. The DNA of the CDR3 is TGTGCCAGCTTACCACCGGGACTAGCGCAAGATACGCAGTATTTT. Residues: CASLPPGLAQDTQYF.

V usage is TRBV6-1 and J usage is TRBJ1-6; 8 bases map to TRBD1. V lost 10 bases, J lost 11 bases, and 10 bases stayed unmatched. Germline CDR1 MNHNS, CDR2 SASEGT. The CDR3 runs 13 residues. CDR3 DNA sequence: TGTGCCATTCGGACAGGGCTCGGAGCACCCCTCCACTTT. This encodes CAIRTGLGAPLHF.

The V call is TRBV5-8, the J call TRBJ2-3; D may be TRBD2 (6 bases). The CDR3 runs to 16 residues. Per the germline V gene, CDR1 is SGHTS and CDR2 is YDEGEE. The ends were cut back, 4 bases at V and 1 base at J, with 16 bases in the middle. CDR3 loop: CASSPRRAGGTDTQYF. In DNA, the CDR3 is TGTGCCAGCAGCCCTAGGAGGGCCGGGGGCACAGATACGCAGTATTTT.

V and J are TRBV9 and TRBJ1-2, with D hard to call. Germline CDR1 SGDLS, CDR2 YYNGEE. V shed 0 bases and J shed 1 base, with 7 bases lying between them. This CDR3 has 14 residues. CDR3 sequence (DNA): TGTGCCAGCAGCGTAGCTACAGATAACTATGGCTACACCTTC. It codes for CASSVATDNYGYTF.